This T cell receptor (beta chain) was sequenced for a study of regulatory T cells in long-lasting Graves disease. General study findings and limits: Patients with persistent disease shared some 3,000 public clonotypes, outpacing the approximately 970 shared by new patients.

V was cut by 3 bases and J by 7 bases, with 11 bases left in between. The CDR3 consists of 13 residues. The germline CDR1 and CDR2 sequences are SGDLS and YYNGEE. The time point was: newly diagnosed GD, antithyroid drugs for less than 3 months. Making the TCR library involved RNA that had been extracted from PBMCs. Graves' disease was diagnosed by American Thyroid Association guidelines. EDTA tubes received approximately 9.8 milliliters of drawn peripheral blood. This clonotype was seen a few times. Its matching antigen is unknown. Arm-PCR with iRepertoire HTBI primers amplified the CDR3 regions for these TCR beta libraries. Each CDR3 protein is one row after TCRdb ran MiXCR on the multiplex PCR reads. Altogether 400,000 to 550,000 distinct CDR3 sequences are present, about 16% being singletons, with the ten largest covering about a quarter. In addition, the sample was reused for a study of T cells in Graves' hyperthyroidism and ophthalmopathy. That paper notes: Participants, patients aged 18 to 65, had newly diagnosed hyperthyroidism with a duration under 2 months.

The V call is TRBV9, the J call TRBJ2-1; tentative D call: TRBD1 (6 bases). This specimen consisted of peripheral blood mononuclear cells (PBMCs), obtained at new diagnosis, from a patient treated with antithyroid drugs. The clonotype comes from a woman aged 18-29 years with Graves disease. CDR3 bases: TGTGCCAGCAGCGCCGGGACACCAAATGAGCAGTTCTTC. Its protein is CASSAGTPNEQFF.